This T cell receptor (beta chain) was sequenced for a study of T cell responses to AZD1222 COVID-19 vaccine. V dropped 3 bases and J dropped 1 base, with 6 bases sitting between them. CDR3 size: 13 residues. The germline V gene encodes CDR1 ENHRY and CDR2 SYGVKD. Regarding this clone: As yet, its antigen is unknown.

TCRdb's copy holds only in-frame clones and misses some; the assay was immunoSEQ multiplex PCR. This table holds about 90,000 clones, around 85% found once. Study-level results: Nearly half of the spike-specific TCRs reportedly recognize variant regions that carry no mutations. Spike-wide vaccine-associated CD4 TCRs dominated at 160-218 and 743-854.

The rearrangement links TRBV10-3 to TRBJ1-1; D not certain. Here the sequenced sample was peripheral blood, taken 28 days after the second AZD1222 dose. This TCR was recovered from an adult who received the AZD1222 COVID-19 vaccine. The CDR3 spells CAISDRPNTEAFF. The DNA for the CDR3 is TGTGCCATCAGTGATAGGCCGAACACTGAAGCTTTCTTT.